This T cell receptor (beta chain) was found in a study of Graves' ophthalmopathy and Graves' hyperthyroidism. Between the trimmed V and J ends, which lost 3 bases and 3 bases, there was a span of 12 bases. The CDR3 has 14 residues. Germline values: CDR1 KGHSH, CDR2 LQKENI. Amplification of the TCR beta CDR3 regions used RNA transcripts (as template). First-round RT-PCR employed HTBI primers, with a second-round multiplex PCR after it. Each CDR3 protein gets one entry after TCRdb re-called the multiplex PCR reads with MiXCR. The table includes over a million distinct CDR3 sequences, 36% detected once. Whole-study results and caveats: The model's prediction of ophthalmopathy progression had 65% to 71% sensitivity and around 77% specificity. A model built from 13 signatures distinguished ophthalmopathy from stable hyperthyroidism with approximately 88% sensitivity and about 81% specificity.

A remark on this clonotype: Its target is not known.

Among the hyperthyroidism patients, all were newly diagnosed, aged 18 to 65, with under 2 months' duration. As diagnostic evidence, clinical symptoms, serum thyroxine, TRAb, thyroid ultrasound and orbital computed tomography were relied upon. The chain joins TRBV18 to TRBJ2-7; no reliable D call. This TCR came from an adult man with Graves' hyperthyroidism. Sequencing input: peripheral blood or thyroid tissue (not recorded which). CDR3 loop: CASSPSSTNYEQYF. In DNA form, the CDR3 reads TGTGCCAGCTCACCGAGCTCCACGAACTACGAGCAGTACTTC.